A single sample gave rise to the 8 T cell receptor beta chains below, sequenced in a study of T-cell reconstitution after alpha-beta-depleted transplantation in children. Unique molecular identifiers tagged the TCRbeta library. TCRdb used MiXCR to reprocess the PCR reads, holding one entry per CDR3 protein. The data show some 81,000 distinct CDR3 sequences, 12% to 15% seen once. The sample consisted of PBMCs, mostly from graft donor cells, taken 180 days after TCRalphabeta/CD19-depleted stem cell transplant. The receptors here all came from a male patient between 2 and 10 years old who had a stem cell transplant for acute lymphoblastic leukemia, so the T cells may come from the graft donor.

This clonotype showed up many times. The rearrangement links TRBV18 to TRBJ1-2; D is perhaps TRBD1 (5 bases). From germline, CDR1 is KGHSH and CDR2 LQKENI. Trimming pared 6 bases from V and 4 bases from J, leaving 12 bases between. The CDR3 length is 13 residues. For the CDR3, the DNA is TGTGCCAGCTCCCCGACAGCCTCCTATGGCTACACCTTC. As protein: CASSPTASYGYTF.

This clonotype has ten or more counts. The chain carries TRBV12-3 or TRBV12-4 and TRBJ2-5; D not resolved. V dropped 6 bases and J dropped 5 bases, with 10 bases sitting between them. The CDR3 sequence is 12 residues long. CDR3 region: CASRESLETQYF. For the CDR3, the DNA is TGTGCCAGCAGAGAGAGCTTGGAGACCCAGTACTTC.

Turning to this clonotype: The CDR3 does not end in the conserved phenylalanine or tryptophan, so this is likely a read error. The V call is TRBV27, the J call TRBJ1-1; maybe TRBD1 (5 bases). Trimming shortened V by 3 bases and J by 1 base, and 6 bases separated the two germline ends. Germline loops: CDR1 MNHEY, CDR2 SMNVEV (reference sequence). The length of the CDR3 is 13 residues. The CDR3 sequence: CASSFDRNTEAFL. As DNA, the CDR3 is TGTGCCAGCAGTTTTGACAGGAACACTGAAGCTTTCTTA.

The chain combines TRBV20-1 with TRBJ1-2; perhaps TRBD1 as D (6 bases). Per the germline V gene, CDR1 is DFQATT and CDR2 is SNEGSKA (reference sequence). The CDR3 is 13 amino acids. Trimming stripped 1 base from V and 2 bases from J, with 8 bases between. CDR3: CSARGQANYGYTF. In DNA, the CDR3 is TGCAGTGCTAGAGGACAGGCCAACTATGGCTACACCTTC.

The V call is TRBV18, the J call TRBJ1-1; TRBD1 matches at 7 bases. There are 19 residues in the CDR3. CDR1 KGHSH and CDR2 LQKENI come from the germline V gene. J lost 0 bases, V lost 0 bases, and 13 bases had no gene match. The DNA for the CDR3 is TGTGCCAGCTCACCACCGAGGGAAGGGGGCGTACGATTGAACACTGAAGCTTTCTTT. Its translation is CASSPPREGGVRLNTEAFF.

This sequence joins TRBV20-1 and TRBJ2-2; perhaps D is TRBD1 or TRBD2 (5 bases each). CDR3 length: 15 residues. V was shortened by 3 bases and J by 3 bases, with 14 bases between the two germline ends. Looked up from germline, CDR1 is DFQATT and CDR2 is SNEGSKA (reference sequence). CDR3 nucleotide sequence: TGCAGTGCTAGGTGGGCAGGGACCGACACCGGGGAGCTGTTTTTT. Protein sequence: CSARWAGTDTGELFF.

V gene TRBV4-2 combines with J gene TRBJ2-3, with TRBD2 identical over 11 bases. This CDR3 is 18 amino acids long. The germline gives CDR1 LGHNA, CDR2 YNFKEQ. Trimming removed 4 bases from V and 0 bases from J; junction bases left unmatched: 9. Written as DNA, the CDR3 is TGTGCCAGCAGCCCGGGACTAGCGGTACCGTCTAGCACAGATACGCAGTATTTT. This encodes CASSPGLAVPSSTDTQYF.

This clonotype showed up just a few times. The V call is TRBV5-1, the J call TRBJ2-1; TRBD2 matches 15 bases. CDR3 size: 17 residues. With 4 bases clipped from V and 7 bases from J, the junction kept 9 bases outside the gene matches. CDR1 and CDR2 from the germline V gene are SGHRS and YFSETQ. The CDR3 here is CASSMGLAGGPRNEQFF. The CDR3 region has the DNA TGCGCCAGCAGCATGGGACTAGCGGGAGGACCTAGGAATGAGCAGTTCTTC.